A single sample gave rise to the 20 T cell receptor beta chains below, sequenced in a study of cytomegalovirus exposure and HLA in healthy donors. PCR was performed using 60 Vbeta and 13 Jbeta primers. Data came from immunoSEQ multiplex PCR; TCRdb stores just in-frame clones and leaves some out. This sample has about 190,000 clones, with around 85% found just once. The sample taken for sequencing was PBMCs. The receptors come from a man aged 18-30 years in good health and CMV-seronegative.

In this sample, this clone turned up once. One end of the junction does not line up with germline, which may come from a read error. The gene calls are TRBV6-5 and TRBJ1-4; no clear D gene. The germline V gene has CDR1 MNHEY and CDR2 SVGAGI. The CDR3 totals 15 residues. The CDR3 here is CANSYSPQRNEKLFF. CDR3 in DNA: TGTGCCAACAGTTACTCGCCACAGAGAAATGAAAAACTGTTTTTT.

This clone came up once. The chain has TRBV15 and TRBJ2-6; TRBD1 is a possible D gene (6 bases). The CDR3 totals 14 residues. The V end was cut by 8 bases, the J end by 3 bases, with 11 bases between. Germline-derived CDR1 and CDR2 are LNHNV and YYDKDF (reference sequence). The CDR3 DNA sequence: TGTGCCACCGGACCAGGGGTTGGGGCCAACGTCCTGACTTTC. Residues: CATGPGVGANVLTF.

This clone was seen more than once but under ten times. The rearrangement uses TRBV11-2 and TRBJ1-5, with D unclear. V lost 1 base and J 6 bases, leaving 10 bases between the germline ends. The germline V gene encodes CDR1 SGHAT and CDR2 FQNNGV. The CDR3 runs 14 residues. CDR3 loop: CASSLGSLGQPQHF. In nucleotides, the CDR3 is TGTGCCAGCAGCTTAGGGAGTCTTGGTCAGCCCCAGCATTTT.

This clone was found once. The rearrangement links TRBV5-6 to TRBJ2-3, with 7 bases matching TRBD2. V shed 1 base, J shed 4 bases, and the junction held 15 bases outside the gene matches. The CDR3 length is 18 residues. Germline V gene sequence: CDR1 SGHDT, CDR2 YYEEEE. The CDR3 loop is CASSLPPRSGGSADTQYF. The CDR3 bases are TGTGCCAGCAGCTTGCCCCCCCGCTCTGGCGGGAGCGCAGATACGCAGTATTTT.

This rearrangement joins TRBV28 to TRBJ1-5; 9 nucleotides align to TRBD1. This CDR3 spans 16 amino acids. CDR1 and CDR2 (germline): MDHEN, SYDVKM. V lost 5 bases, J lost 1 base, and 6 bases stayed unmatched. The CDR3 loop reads CASSAPGTGSNQPQHF. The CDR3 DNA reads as TGTGCCAGCAGTGCCCCCGGGACAGGGAGCAATCAGCCCCAGCATTTT.

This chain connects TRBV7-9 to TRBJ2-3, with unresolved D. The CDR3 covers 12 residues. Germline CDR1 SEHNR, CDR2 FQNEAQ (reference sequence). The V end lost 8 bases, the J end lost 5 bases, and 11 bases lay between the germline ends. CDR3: CASEAKRDTQYF. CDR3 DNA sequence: TGTGCCAGCGAGGCGAAACGAGATACGCAGTATTTT.

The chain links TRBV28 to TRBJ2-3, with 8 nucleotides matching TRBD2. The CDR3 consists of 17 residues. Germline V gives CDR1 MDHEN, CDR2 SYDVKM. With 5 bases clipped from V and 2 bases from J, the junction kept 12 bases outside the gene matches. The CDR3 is CASSIQLRTSPTDTQYF. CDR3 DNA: TGTGCCAGCAGTATCCAGCTCAGGACTAGCCCCACAGATACGCAGTATTTT.

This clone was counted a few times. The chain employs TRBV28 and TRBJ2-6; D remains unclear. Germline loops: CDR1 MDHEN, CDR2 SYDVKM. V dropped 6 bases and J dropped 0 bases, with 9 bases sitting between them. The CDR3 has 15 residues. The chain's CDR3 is CASSQDISGANVLTF. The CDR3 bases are TGTGCCAGCAGCCAAGACATCTCTGGGGCCAACGTCCTGACTTTC.

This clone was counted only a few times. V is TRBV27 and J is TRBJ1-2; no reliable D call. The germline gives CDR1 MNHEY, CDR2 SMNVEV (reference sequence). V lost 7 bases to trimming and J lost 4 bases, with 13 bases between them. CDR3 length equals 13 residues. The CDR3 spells CASTSVPFYGYTF. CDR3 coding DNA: TGTGCCAGCACCTCCGTCCCTTTCTATGGCTACACCTTC.

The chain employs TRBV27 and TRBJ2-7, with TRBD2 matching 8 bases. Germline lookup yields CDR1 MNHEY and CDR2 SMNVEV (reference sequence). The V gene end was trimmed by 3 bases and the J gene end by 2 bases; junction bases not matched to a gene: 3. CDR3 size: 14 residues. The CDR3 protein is CASSFASGPYEQYF. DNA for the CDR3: TGTGCCAGCAGTTTCGCTAGCGGGCCCTACGAGCAGTACTTC.

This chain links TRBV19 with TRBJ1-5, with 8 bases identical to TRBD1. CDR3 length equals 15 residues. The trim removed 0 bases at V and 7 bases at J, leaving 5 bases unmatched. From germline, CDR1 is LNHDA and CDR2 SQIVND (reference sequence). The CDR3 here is CASSIEGQGRQPQHF. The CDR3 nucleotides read TGTGCCAGTAGTATAGAAGGACAGGGTAGGCAGCCCCAGCATTTT.

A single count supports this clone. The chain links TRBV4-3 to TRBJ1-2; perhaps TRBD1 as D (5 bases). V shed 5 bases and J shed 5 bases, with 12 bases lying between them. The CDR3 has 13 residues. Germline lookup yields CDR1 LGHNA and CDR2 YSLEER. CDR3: CASSVGRDYGYTF. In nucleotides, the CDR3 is TGCGCCAGCAGCGTGGGCAGGGATTATGGCTACACCTTC.

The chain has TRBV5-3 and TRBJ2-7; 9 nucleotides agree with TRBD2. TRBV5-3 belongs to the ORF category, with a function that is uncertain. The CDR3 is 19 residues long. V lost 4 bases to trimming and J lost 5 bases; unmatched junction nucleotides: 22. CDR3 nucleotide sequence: TGTGCCAGAAGCGTACTTGGGGTCAAGCATGCGGGGGGGCCAAACGAGCAGTACTTC. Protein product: CARSVLGVKHAGGPNEQYF.

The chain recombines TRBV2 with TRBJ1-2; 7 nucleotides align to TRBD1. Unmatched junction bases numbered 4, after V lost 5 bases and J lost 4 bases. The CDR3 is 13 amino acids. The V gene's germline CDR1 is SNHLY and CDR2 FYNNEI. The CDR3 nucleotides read TGTGCCAGCAGTCAAGGGGGCCCCTATGGCTACACCTTC. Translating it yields CASSQGGPYGYTF.

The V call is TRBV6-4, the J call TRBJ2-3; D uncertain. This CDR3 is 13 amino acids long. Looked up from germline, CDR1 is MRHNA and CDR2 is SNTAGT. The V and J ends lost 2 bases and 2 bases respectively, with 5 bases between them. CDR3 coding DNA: TGTGCCAGCAGTGACCTAGTCACAGATACGCAGTATTTT. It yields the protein CASSDLVTDTQYF.

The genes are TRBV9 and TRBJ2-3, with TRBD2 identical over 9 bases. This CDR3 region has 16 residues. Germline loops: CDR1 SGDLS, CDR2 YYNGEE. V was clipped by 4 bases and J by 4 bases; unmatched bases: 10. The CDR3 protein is CASSKAGGPPADTQYF. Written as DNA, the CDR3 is TGTGCCAGCAGCAAGGCGGGGGGGCCGCCGGCAGATACGCAGTATTTT.

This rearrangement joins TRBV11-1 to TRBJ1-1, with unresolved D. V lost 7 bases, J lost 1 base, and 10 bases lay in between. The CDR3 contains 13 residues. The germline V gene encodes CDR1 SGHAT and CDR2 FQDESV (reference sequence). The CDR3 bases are TGTGCCAGCACCCCTACTTCGAACACTGAAGCTTTCTTT. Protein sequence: CASTPTSNTEAFF.

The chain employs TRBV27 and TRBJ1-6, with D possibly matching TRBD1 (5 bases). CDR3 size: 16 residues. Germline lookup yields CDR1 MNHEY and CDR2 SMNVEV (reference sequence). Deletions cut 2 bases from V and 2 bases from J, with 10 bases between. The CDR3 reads CASSLRGTPYNSPLHF. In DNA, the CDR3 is TGTGCCAGCAGTTTAAGGGGTACCCCCTATAATTCACCCCTCCACTTT.

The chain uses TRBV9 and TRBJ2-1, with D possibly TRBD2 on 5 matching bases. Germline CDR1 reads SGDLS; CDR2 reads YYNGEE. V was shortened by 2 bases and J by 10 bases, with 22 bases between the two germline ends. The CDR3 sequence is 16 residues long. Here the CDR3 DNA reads TGTGCCAGCAGCGTCTTTGAGGGAGTGGGTCTAGGGGAGCAGTTCTTC. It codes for CASSVFEGVGLGEQFF.

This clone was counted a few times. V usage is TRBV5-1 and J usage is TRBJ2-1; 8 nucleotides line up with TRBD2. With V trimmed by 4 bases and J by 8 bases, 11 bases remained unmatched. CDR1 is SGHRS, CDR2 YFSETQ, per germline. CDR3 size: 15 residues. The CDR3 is CASSQGRLARHEQFF. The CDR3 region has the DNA TGCGCCAGCAGCCAAGGAAGACTAGCGAGGCATGAGCAGTTCTTC.